These 24 T cell receptor beta chains came from one sample sequenced in a study of regulatory T cells in long-lasting Graves disease. Sample time point: newly diagnosed GD, antithyroid drugs for less than 3 months. RNA from PBMCs was the source of the TCR library. TCR beta libraries were built with iRepertoire HTBI primers and Arm-PCR of CDR3 regions. MiXCR, applied by TCRdb to the multiplex PCR reads, yields one record per CDR3 protein. Among some 400,000 distinct CDR3 sequences, about 15% were seen once, and the ten largest hold 15% to 20%. The same sample was also studied in work on T cells in Graves' hyperthyroidism and ophthalmopathy.

The sample consisted of peripheral blood mononuclear cells (PBMCs), taken at new diagnosis, from a patient treated with antithyroid drugs. The source of these receptors is a woman in her twenties or thirties with Graves disease.

The V gene is TRBV14, the J gene TRBJ1-5; tentatively, D is TRBD1 (6 bases). The length of the CDR3 is 13 residues. From germline, CDR1 is SGHDN and CDR2 FVKESK. V lost 3 bases and J lost 5, with 8 bases in between. The CDR3 coding sequence is TGTGCCAGCAGCCAGGACAGCTATCAGCCCCAGCATTTT. Amino acids: CASSQDSYQPQHF.

This clonotype has ten or more counts. The genes are TRBV27 and TRBJ2-7, with D perhaps matching TRBD1 or TRBD2 (6 bases each). V was trimmed by 2 bases and J by 5 bases, leaving 13 bases between them. The CDR3 is 14 amino acids. Looked up from germline, CDR1 is MNHEY and CDR2 is SMNVEV (reference sequence). This CDR3 is CASSLTGRYHEQYF. The CDR3 DNA is TGTGCCAGCAGTTTAACAGGGAGGTACCACGAGCAGTACTTC.

This clonotype was counted many times. This chain links TRBV28 with TRBJ1-1; D is ambiguous. The CDR3 consists of 14 residues. Germline-derived CDR1 and CDR2 are MDHEN and SYDVKM. Trimming cost V 6 bases and J 5 bases, with 16 bases left between them. The CDR3 protein is CASRRAGEGTEAFF. In DNA, the CDR3 is TGTGCCAGCAGAAGGGCCGGGGAGGGAACTGAAGCTTTCTTT. Complete variable domain (other parts from reference TRBV28 and TRBJ1-1): DVKVTQSSRYLVKRTGEKVFLECVQDMDHENMFWYRQDPGLGLRLIYFSYDVKMKEKGDIPEGYSVSREKKERFSLILESASTNQTSMYLCASRRAGEGTEAFFGQGTRLTVV.

This clonotype was seen a handful of times. V and J are TRBV27 and TRBJ2-1, with TRBD2 matching 11 bases. From germline, CDR1 is MNHEY and CDR2 SMNVEV (reference sequence). The CDR3 spans 16 residues. J was trimmed by 3 bases and V by 2 bases; bases with no gene match: 3. CDR3 DNA sequence: TGTGCCAGCAGTTTAACTAGCGGGAGTCACTACAATGAGCAGTTCTTC. Amino acids: CASSLTSGSHYNEQFF.

J is TRBJ2-1 and V is TRBV19; 8 bases line up with TRBD2. Trimming at V came to 1 base and at J to 1 base, leaving 6 bases not matched to a gene. Germline V lookup: CDR1 LNHDA, CDR2 SQIVND (reference sequence). The CDR3 totals 17 residues. The CDR3 sequence: CASSIGTGGGSYNEQFF. The DNA of the CDR3 is TGTGCCAGTAGTATAGGGACCGGCGGGGGGTCCTACAATGAGCAGTTCTTC.

The table lists this clonotype with a few counts. The V and J genes are TRBV6-1 and TRBJ2-7; maybe TRBD2 (6 bases). Trimming took off 6 bases at V and 5 bases at J, with 23 bases between the two ends. The germline V gene encodes CDR1 MNHNS and CDR2 SASEGT. CDR3 size: 16 residues. The CDR3 reads CASRQYYGGEGDEQYF. The CDR3 DNA follows: TGTGCCAGCAGACAATATTACGGGGGAGAAGGTGACGAGCAGTACTTC.

This clonotype has a count of ten or more. The chain has TRBV20-1 and TRBJ2-1; TRBD2 matches at 9 bases. CDR1 is DFQATT, CDR2 SNEGSKA, per germline (reference sequence). Trimming took 2 bases from V and 10 from J; bases not matched to a gene: 12. This CDR3 has 15 residues. CDR3 protein: CSARQGGTAGGEQFF. CDR3 DNA sequence: TGCAGTGCTAGACAAGGGGGGACAGCGGGAGGCGAGCAGTTCTTC.

The sample holds many counts of this clonotype. The rearrangement uses TRBV18 and TRBJ2-1; D unclear. The V end was cut by 8 bases, the J end by 5 bases, with 13 bases between. The germline V gene encodes CDR1 KGHSH and CDR2 LQKENI. This CDR3 comprises 13 residues. CDR3 nucleotide sequence: TGTGCCAGCAGCCCTACTGGCGACAATGAGCAGTTCTTC. Translation: CASSPTGDNEQFF.

This clonotype was counted between two and nine times. The chain combines TRBV30 with TRBJ2-1; a weak D match, TRBD2 (5 bases). This CDR3 spans 11 amino acids. V shed 1 base and J shed 8 bases, with 6 bases lying between them. The V gene's germline CDR1 is GTSNPN and CDR2 SVGIG (reference sequence). Written as DNA, the CDR3 is TGTGCCTGGAGTGCGGGGTATGAGCAGTTCTTC. Amino acids: CAWSAGYEQFF.

The V and J genes are TRBV15 and TRBJ2-5; tentatively, D is TRBD1 (6 bases). Trimming shortened V by 4 bases and J by 5 bases, and 23 bases separated the two germline ends. The V gene's germline CDR1 is LNHNV and CDR2 YYDKDF (reference sequence). This CDR3 spans 17 amino acids. The CDR3 protein is CATSTENWTVQSETQYF. CDR3 bases: TGTGCCACCAGCACTGAAAACTGGACAGTCCAATCGGAGACCCAGTACTTC.

This clonotype has only a few counts. The chain joins TRBV29-1 to TRBJ2-1, with D possibly matching TRBD2 (7 bases). The CDR3 covers 17 residues. V gave up 8 bases and J gave up 0 bases, with 23 bases separating them. The germline CDR1 and CDR2 sequences are SQVTM and ANQGSEA. The DNA for the CDR3 is TGCAGCAACAGGGAGGGTGCTAGCGGATGCTCCTACAATGAGCAGTTCTTC. Residues: CSNREGASGCSYNEQFF.

This sequence joins TRBV6-2 or TRBV6-3 and TRBJ2-3; 8 bases are shared with TRBD2. The junction had 19 bases not matched to a gene; V was cut back by 2 bases and J by 3 bases. Germline-derived CDR1 and CDR2 are MNHEY and SVGEGT. The CDR3 is made up of 20 amino acids. The CDR3 bases are TGTGCCAGCAGTTACGGAGCGGGAACCCGGCCGAGCGGGAGTACAGATACGCAGTATTTT. Translated, it gives CASSYGAGTRPSGSTDTQYF.

This clonotype was counted ten times or more. The chain joins TRBV30 to TRBJ2-3; D ambiguous. The germline CDR1 and CDR2 sequences are GTSNPN and SVGIG (reference sequence). Trimming removed 0 bases from V and 6 bases from J, with 13 bases in between. The CDR3 totals 14 residues. CDR3 in DNA: TGTGCCTGGAGTGTAGCCCCGAGATGGGATACGCAGTATTTT. This encodes CAWSVAPRWDTQYF. Full variable domain (remainder filled in from reference TRBV30 and TRBJ2-3): SQTIHQWPATLVQPVGSPLSLECTVEGTSNPNLYWYRQAAGRGLQLLFYSVGIGQISSEVPQNLSASRPQDRQFILSSKKLLLSDSGFYLCAWSVAPRWDTQYFGPGTRLTVL.

This clonotype appeared many times. The missing conserved phenylalanine or tryptophan at the end of this CDR3 makes a read error likely. This sequence joins TRBV11-2 and TRBJ2-7; 12 positions agree with TRBD2. Germline V gives CDR1 SGHAT, CDR2 FQNNGV. The ends lost 5 bases at V and 3 bases at J; junction bases unmatched: 2. The CDR3 has 14 amino acids. As DNA, the CDR3 is TGTGCCAGCAGCCAGACTAGCGGGAGCTACGAGCAGTACCTC. It encodes CASSQTSGSYEQYL.

This clonotype was recorded many times. The chain employs TRBV5-1 and TRBJ2-1; 7 bases are shared with TRBD1. CDR3 length: 16 residues. With V trimmed by 0 bases and J by 1 base, 4 bases remained unmatched. The germline CDR1 and CDR2 sequences are SGHRS and YFSETQ. In nucleotides, the CDR3 is TGCGCCAGCAGCTTGGGCGAGACAGGGTCCTACAATGAGCAGTTCTTC. This gives the protein CASSLGETGSYNEQFF.

The rearrangement joins TRBV5-1 to TRBJ1-1; no clear D gene. Trimming left V 7 bases short and J 6 bases short, with 10 bases between. The CDR3 spans 11 residues. Per the germline V gene, CDR1 is SGHRS and CDR2 is YFSETQ. CDR3 DNA sequence: TGCGCCAGCCGAATCAACGCTGAAGCTTTCTTT. This encodes CASRINAEAFF.

The sample holds a few counts of this clonotype. J is TRBJ1-2 and V is TRBV5-1; D call uncertain. The CDR3 consists of 14 residues. Between the trimmed V and J ends, which lost 6 bases and 1 base, there was a span of 13 bases. Germline values: CDR1 SGHRS, CDR2 YFSETQ. CDR3 in amino acids: CASTETDFNYGYTF. CDR3 bases: TGCGCCAGCACTGAAACGGATTTTAACTATGGCTACACCTTC. Combining the CDR3 with reference TRBV5-1 and TRBJ1-2 gives the whole variable domain KAGVTQTPRYLIKTRGQQVTLSCSPISGHRSVSWYQQTPGQGLQFLFEYFSETQRNKGNFPGRFSGRQFSNSRSEMNVSTLELGDSALYLCASTETDFNYGYTFGSGTRLTVV.

This clonotype was seen ten or more times. V and J are TRBV7-9 and TRBJ2-1; D may be TRBD1 or TRBD2 (5 bases each). V shed 5 bases and J shed 9 bases, with 8 bases lying between them. Germline V gives CDR1 SEHNR, CDR2 FQNEAQ (reference sequence). This CDR3 region has 11 residues. The CDR3 here is CASSDGTEQFF. The CDR3 DNA reads as TGTGCCAGCAGCGACGGGACTGAGCAGTTCTTC.

This clonotype was seen ten or more times. J is TRBJ1-3 and V is TRBV9, with D unresolved. The CDR3 runs to 14 residues. The ends were cut back, 2 bases at V and 0 bases at J, with 6 bases in the middle. In germline, CDR1 is SGDLS, CDR2 YYNGEE. CDR3 protein: CASSVQASGNTIYF. The CDR3 bases are TGTGCCAGCAGCGTGCAAGCCTCTGGAAACACCATATATTTT.

This clonotype was picked up many times. The chain employs TRBV20-1 and TRBJ2-3; 10 bases match TRBD2. CDR1 and CDR2 from the germline V gene are DFQATT and SNEGSKA (reference sequence). V shed 3 bases and J 3 bases; nucleotides not matched to a gene: 3. The CDR3 contains 14 residues. The CDR3 loop reads CSASTSGVTDTQYF. DNA of the CDR3: TGCAGTGCTAGCACTAGCGGGGTTACAGATACGCAGTATTTT.

This clonotype was seen a few times. The CDR3 reads CATSDEGDTQYF. The CDR3 DNA sequence: TGTGCCACCAGTGATGAGGGAGATACGCAGTATTTT. The chain carries TRBV24-1 and TRBJ2-3, with a possible D match to TRBD2 (5 bases). V was clipped by 3 bases and J by 5 bases, with 5 bases between them. The CDR3 loop spans 12 amino acids. CDR1 KGHDR and CDR2 SFDVKD come from the germline V gene.

This clonotype appeared a few times. The rearrangement joins TRBV19 to TRBJ2-2; 10 bases align to TRBD1. V lost 7 bases, J lost 3 bases, and 17 bases stayed unmatched. Germline V gene lookup returns CDR1 LNHDA and CDR2 SQIVND (reference sequence). The CDR3 is made up of 19 amino acids. DNA for the CDR3: TGTGCCAGTATCGATAATGCATTGGGACAGGGGTTGTACACCGGGGAGCTGTTTTTT. Its translation: CASIDNALGQGLYTGELFF.

The rearrangement uses TRBV3-1 and TRBJ1-6; 7 nucleotides line up with TRBD1. Trimming removed 5 bases from V and 6 bases from J; junction bases left unmatched: 7. Germline V gene data show CDR1 as LGHDT and CDR2 as YNNKEL (reference sequence). This CDR3 contains 15 residues. The CDR3 nucleotides are TGTGCCAGCAGCGACGTCCCAGGGGGTAATTCACCCCTCCACTTT. This sequence encodes CASSDVPGGNSPLHF. Filled out from reference TRBV3-1 and TRBJ1-6, the complete variable domain reads DTAVSQTPKYLVTQMGNDKSIKCEQNLGHDTMYWYKQDSKKFLKIMFSYNNKELIINETVPNRFSPKSPDKAHLNLHINSLELGDSAVYFCASSDVPGGNSPLHFGNGTRLTVT.

This clonotype was seen ten or more times. V is TRBV5-6 and J is TRBJ1-2; D call uncertain. The CDR3 consists of 14 residues. Germline V gene sequence: CDR1 SGHDT, CDR2 YYEEEE. Between the trimmed V and J ends, which lost 4 bases and 4 bases, there was a span of 14 bases. CDR3 residues: CASSPSYSPYGYTF. The CDR3 DNA is TGTGCCAGCAGCCCAAGTTACAGCCCCTATGGCTACACCTTC.